The sequence of this TCR beta chain was determined in a study of blood T cell repertoires in COVID-19. The CDR3 contains 15 residues. Germline V gene sequence: CDR1 LNHNV, CDR2 YYDKDF (reference sequence). V shed 0 bases and J shed 7 bases, with 10 bases lying between them. Original processing methods: It was from reference gene primer amplification that nucleated cell counts were estimated. The assay was immunoSEQ multiplex PCR, and TCRdb's table has in-frame clones only and misses some. The DNA gave D and trimming, while V, J and clone size come from that table. The repertoire includes roughly 200,000 clones, about nine tenths of them detected once, and 1.5% to 2% sits in the top ten.

The V gene is TRBV15, the J gene TRBJ1-6; D possibly corresponds to TRBD1 (5 bases). This sequence originates from a young man with active or convalescent COVID-19. Sequencing input: peripheral blood. CDR3 sequence: CATSRDYGGNSPLHF. The CDR3 nucleotides read TGTGCCACCAGCAGAGATTACGGGGGGAATTCACCCCTCCACTTT.